This T cell receptor beta chain was identified in a study of T cell responses to AZD1222 COVID-19 vaccine. Study-wide points: Elevations in Spike-specific TCR breadth and depth followed administration of two AZD1222 doses.

Here immunoSEQ multiplex PCR was the method, and the copy in TCRdb shows in-frame clones only, minus some. The data show approximately 100,000 clones, roughly 90% seen once. The CDR3 runs 12 residues. Looked up from germline, CDR1 is SQVTM and CDR2 is ANQGSEA. Trimming took 7 bases from V and 3 from J, leaving 12 bases between them. On this clone: The antigen remains unidentified.

The specimen comprised peripheral blood, sampled on day 0 of AZD1222 vaccination. The clonotype originates from an adult in good health. V is TRBV29-1 and J is TRBJ1-1; D is possibly TRBD1 (5 bases). The CDR3 loop is CSGGGTDTEAFF. The CDR3 nucleotides read TGCAGCGGGGGGGGAACCGACACTGAAGCTTTCTTT.